A few counts support the clone carrying this T cell receptor beta chain. Its antigen remains unknown. Treatment given: roughly 20 received Ad26.COV2.S at low or high dose, single or two shots; a few received placebo; per-sample allocation not given. Samples analyzed were those drawn on day 63 after the first vaccine or placebo injection. These data come from a study of Ad26.COV2.S vaccination and SARS-CoV-2 variants. Study-wide results and caveats: The analyses of TCR breadth and depth may have understated the size of total T cell responses.

Repertoires were generated with immunoSEQ multiplex PCR, while TCRdb's copy carries only in-frame clones and drops some. The table has a few hundred thousand clones, roughly 90% seen once. Germline V lookup: CDR1 MNHEY, CDR2 SMNVEV (reference sequence). Trimming took 5 bases from V and 5 from J, leaving 19 bases between them. The CDR3 covers 15 residues. Source: peripheral blood, taken in a trial of Ad26.COV2.S vaccine versus placebo. The chain couples TRBV27 to TRBJ2-7; D might be TRBD1 or TRBD2, each matching 6 bases. The clonotype was recovered from a person between 18 and 65 years old who received the Ad26.COV2.S COVID-19 vaccine or a placebo. The CDR3 DNA is TGTGCCAGCAGTCGGAAACAGGGACTCCGCGACGAGCAGTACTTC. Protein sequence: CASSRKQGLRDEQYF.